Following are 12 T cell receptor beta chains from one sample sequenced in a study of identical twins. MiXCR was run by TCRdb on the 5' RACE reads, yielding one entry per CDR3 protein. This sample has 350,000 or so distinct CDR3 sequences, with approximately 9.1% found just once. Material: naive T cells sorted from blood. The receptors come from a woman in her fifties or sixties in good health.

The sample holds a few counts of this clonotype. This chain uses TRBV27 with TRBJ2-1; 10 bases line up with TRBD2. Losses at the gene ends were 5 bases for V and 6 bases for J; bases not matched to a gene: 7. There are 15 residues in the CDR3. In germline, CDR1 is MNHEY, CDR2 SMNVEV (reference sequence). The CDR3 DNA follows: TGTGCCAGCAGTCTTATAGCGGGAGGAGTCAATGAGCAGTTCTTC. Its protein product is CASSLIAGGVNEQFF.

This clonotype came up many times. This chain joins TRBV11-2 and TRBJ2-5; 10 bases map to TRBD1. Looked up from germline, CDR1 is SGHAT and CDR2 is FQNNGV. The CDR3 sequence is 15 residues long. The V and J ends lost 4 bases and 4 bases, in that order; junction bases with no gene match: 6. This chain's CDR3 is CASSSTGGLGETQYF. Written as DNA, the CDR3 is TGTGCCAGCAGCTCGACAGGGGGCTTGGGAGAGACCCAGTACTTC.

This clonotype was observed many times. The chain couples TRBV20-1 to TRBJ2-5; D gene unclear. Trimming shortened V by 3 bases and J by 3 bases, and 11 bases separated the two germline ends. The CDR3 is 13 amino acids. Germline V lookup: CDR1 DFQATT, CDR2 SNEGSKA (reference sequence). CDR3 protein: CSASGVSEETQYF. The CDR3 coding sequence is TGCAGTGCTAGTGGCGTATCTGAAGAGACCCAGTACTTC.

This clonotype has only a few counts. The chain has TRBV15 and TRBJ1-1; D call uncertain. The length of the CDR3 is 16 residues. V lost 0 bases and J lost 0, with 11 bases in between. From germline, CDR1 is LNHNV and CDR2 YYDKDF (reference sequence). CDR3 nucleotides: TGTGCCACCAGCAGAGATCTCTTTGGTGTGAACACTGAAGCTTTCTTT. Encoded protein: CATSRDLFGVNTEAFF.

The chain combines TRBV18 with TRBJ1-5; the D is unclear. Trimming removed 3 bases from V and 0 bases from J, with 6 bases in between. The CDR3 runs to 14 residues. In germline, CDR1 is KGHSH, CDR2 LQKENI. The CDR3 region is CASSPVLSNQPQHF. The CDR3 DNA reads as TGTGCCAGCTCACCTGTCCTTAGCAATCAGCCCCAGCATTTT.

The CDR3 nucleotides are TGCAGCGCCGCGGCCGGAGGTAATTCACCCCTCCACTTT. Protein product: CSAAAGGNSPLHF. This chain uses TRBV29-1 with TRBJ1-6; no clear D. The CDR3 has 13 residues. Germline V lookup: CDR1 SQVTM, CDR2 ANQGSEA. V was trimmed by 7 bases and J by 6 bases, leaving 13 bases between them.

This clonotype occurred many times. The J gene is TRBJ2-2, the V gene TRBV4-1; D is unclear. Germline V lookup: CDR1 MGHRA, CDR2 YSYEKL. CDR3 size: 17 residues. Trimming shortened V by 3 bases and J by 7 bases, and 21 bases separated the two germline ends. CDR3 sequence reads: CASSHQSRGPGGGELFF. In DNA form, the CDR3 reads TGCGCCAGCAGCCACCAAAGTCGTGGGCCCGGTGGCGGGGAGCTGTTTTTT.

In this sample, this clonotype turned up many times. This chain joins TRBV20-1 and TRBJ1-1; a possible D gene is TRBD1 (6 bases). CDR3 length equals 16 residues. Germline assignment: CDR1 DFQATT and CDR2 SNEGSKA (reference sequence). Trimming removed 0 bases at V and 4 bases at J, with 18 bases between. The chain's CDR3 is CSARDWAGDGGTEAFF. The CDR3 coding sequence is TGCAGTGCTAGAGATTGGGCAGGGGACGGTGGCACTGAAGCTTTCTTT.

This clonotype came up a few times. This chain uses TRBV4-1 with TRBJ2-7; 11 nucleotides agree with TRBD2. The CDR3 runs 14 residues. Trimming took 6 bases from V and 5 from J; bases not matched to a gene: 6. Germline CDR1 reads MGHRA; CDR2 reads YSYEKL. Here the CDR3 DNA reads TGCGCCAGCAGTCGGACTAGCGGGCCTAACGAGCAGTACTTC. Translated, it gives CASSRTSGPNEQYF.

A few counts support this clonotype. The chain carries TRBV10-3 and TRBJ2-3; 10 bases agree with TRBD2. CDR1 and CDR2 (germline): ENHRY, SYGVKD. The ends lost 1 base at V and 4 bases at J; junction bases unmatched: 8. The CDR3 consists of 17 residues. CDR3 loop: CAISEWASGRASDTQYF. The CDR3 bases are TGTGCCATCAGTGAGTGGGCGAGCGGGAGGGCCTCAGATACGCAGTATTTT.

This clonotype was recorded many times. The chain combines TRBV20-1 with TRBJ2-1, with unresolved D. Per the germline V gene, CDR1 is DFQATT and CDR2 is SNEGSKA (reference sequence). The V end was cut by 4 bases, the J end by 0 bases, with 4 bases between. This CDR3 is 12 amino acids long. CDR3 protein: CSATVSYNEQFF. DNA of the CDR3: TGCAGTGCTACTGTCTCCTACAATGAGCAGTTCTTC.

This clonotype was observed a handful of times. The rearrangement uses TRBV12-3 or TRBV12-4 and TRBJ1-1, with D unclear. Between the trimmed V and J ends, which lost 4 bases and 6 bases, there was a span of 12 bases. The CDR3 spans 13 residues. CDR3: CASSSRPLAEAFF. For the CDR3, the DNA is TGTGCCAGCAGTTCTCGACCCTTGGCTGAAGCTTTCTTT.